These 26 T cell receptor beta chains originate from one sample sequenced in a study of blood T cell repertoires in COVID-19. Profiled with immunoSEQ multiplex PCR; TCRdb holds only in-frame clones, not every one. The data show a few hundred thousand clones, with 70% to 85% seen just once and about 2.3% held by the top ten. Input material: peripheral blood. These receptors all come from a middle-aged man who had recovered from COVID-19.

The CDR3 DNA sequence: TGTGCCAGCAGCTTATTCGGGGGTCCGAACACCGGGGAGCTGTTTTTT. Its translation is CASSLFGGPNTGELFF. V is TRBV7-2 and J is TRBJ2-2, with TRBD2 as a possible D gene (6 bases). The CDR3 extends over 16 amino acids. V lost 2 bases and J 0 bases, leaving 10 bases between the germline ends. The germline CDR1 and CDR2 sequences are SGHTA and FQGNSA.

The chain links TRBV9 to TRBJ1-2; 10 nucleotides agree with TRBD1. Germline V lookup: CDR1 SGDLS, CDR2 YYNGEE. Trimming at V came to 3 bases and at J to 3 bases, leaving 5 bases not matched to a gene. CDR3 size: 15 residues. The CDR3 DNA reads TGTGCCAGCAGCGAAAGGACAGGGGGTGACTATGGCTACACCTTC. Residues: CASSERTGGDYGYTF.

DNA of the CDR3: TGTGCCAGTAGTATAGATCGTGCGAATGAGCAGTTCTTC. It translates to CASSIDRANEQFF. This chain connects TRBV19 to TRBJ2-1, with D unclear. The CDR3 extends over 13 amino acids. CDR1 LNHDA and CDR2 SQIVND come from the germline V gene (reference sequence). V was pared by 0 bases and J by 7 bases, with 7 bases between.

This chain links TRBV7-2 with TRBJ2-5, with TRBD2 as a possible D gene (6 bases). Germline CDR1 reads SGHTA; CDR2 reads FQGNSA. V was shortened by 7 bases and J by 4 bases, with 19 bases between the two germline ends. This CDR3 has 15 amino acids. CDR3 DNA sequence: TGTGCCAGCACCCTCCGGGGGACCCAGGGAGAGACCCAGTACTTC. The encoded protein is CASTLRGTQGETQYF.

A single count supports this clone. This chain connects TRBV7-9 to TRBJ2-4; tentative D call: TRBD2 (5 bases). CDR3 size: 14 residues. V lost 3 bases, J lost 2 bases, and 8 bases lay in between. The germline gives CDR1 SEHNR, CDR2 FQNEAQ (reference sequence). CDR3 sequence (DNA): TGTGCCAGCAGCTTCGGGGTAACCAAAAACATTCAGTACTTC. Its translation is CASSFGVTKNIQYF.

This chain links TRBV19 with TRBJ2-6, with a tentative D call TRBD1 (6 bases). V was clipped by 4 bases and J by 2 bases, with 15 bases between them. Per germline, CDR1 LNHDA and CDR2 SQIVND (reference sequence). This CDR3 is 17 amino acids long. The CDR3 spells CASSTLTGSAGANVLTF. The CDR3 nucleotides read TGTGCCAGTAGTACCCTAACAGGGTCGGCTGGGGCCAACGTCCTGACTTTC.

This clone has more than one count but fewer than ten. The rearrangement uses TRBV6-2 or TRBV6-3 and TRBJ1-6; perhaps TRBD1 as D (6 bases). Germline lookup yields CDR1 MNHEY and CDR2 SVGEGT. The CDR3 length is 16 residues. V shed 2 bases and J shed 7 bases, with 15 bases lying between them. The CDR3 bases are TGTGCCAGCAGTTACGAACAGGGACGTGAAAATTCACCCCTCCACTTT. Its protein is CASSYEQGRENSPLHF.

This chain links TRBV5-1 with TRBJ1-6; 8 bases line up with TRBD1. The V segment lost 0 bases and the J segment 4 bases; nucleotides outside the gene matches: 3. Per the germline V gene, CDR1 is SGHRS and CDR2 is YFSETQ. This CDR3 region has 16 residues. This chain's CDR3 is CASSLAGTGYNSPLHF. The CDR3 bases are TGCGCCAGCAGCTTGGCCGGGACAGGATATAATTCACCCCTCCACTTT.

The chain has TRBV7-9 and TRBJ2-7; the match to TRBD1 covers 7 bases. The CDR3 runs to 16 residues. J lost 0 bases, V lost 5 bases, and 10 bases had no gene match. Germline V CDR1 and CDR2: SEHNR, FQNEAQ (reference sequence). CDR3 DNA sequence: TGTGCCAGCAGCCATCCGGGACAGCGGAGCTCCTACGAGCAGTACTTC. It yields the protein CASSHPGQRSSYEQYF.

The V and J genes are TRBV4-2 and TRBJ2-5, with D possibly matching TRBD2 (6 bases). Germline V gene sequence: CDR1 LGHNA, CDR2 YNFKEQ. V was shortened by 0 bases and J by 9 bases, with 14 bases between the two germline ends. CDR3 length equals 14 residues. DNA for the CDR3: TGTGCCAGCAGCCAAGAAAGTGGGACGGGGGCCCAGTACTTC. Its translation is CASSQESGTGAQYF.

The rearrangement joins TRBV7-2 to TRBJ1-1, with TRBD1 matching over 10 bases. Germline assignment: CDR1 SGHTA and CDR2 FQGNSA. V lost 5 bases and J lost 3; bases outside the gene matches: 6. This CDR3 region has 15 residues. CDR3 DNA: TGTGCCAGCAGCCCACTGACAGGGGGCTACACTGAAGCTTTCTTT. Amino acid sequence: CASSPLTGGYTEAFF.

The genes are TRBV5-1 and TRBJ2-1; 10 bases are shared with TRBD2. CDR3 length: 15 residues. Losses at the gene ends were 3 bases for V and 2 bases for J; bases not matched to a gene: 2. CDR1 and CDR2 from the germline V gene are SGHRS and YFSETQ. In DNA form, the CDR3 reads TGCGCCAGCAGCTCCGGGACTAGCGCCTACAATGAGCAGTTCTTC. Translation gives CASSSGTSAYNEQFF.

The chain is built from TRBV5-6 and TRBJ1-2; 9 bases are shared with TRBD1. There are 14 residues in the CDR3. V shed 3 bases and J 8 bases; nucleotides not matched to a gene: 8. CDR1 and CDR2 (germline): SGHDT, YYEEEE. In DNA, the CDR3 is TGTGCCAGCAGCTCAATGACAGGGGGTCTGGGCTACACCTTC. The encoded protein is CASSSMTGGLGYTF.

The J gene is TRBJ1-3, the V gene TRBV3-1 (or the pseudogene TRBV3-2); 11 bases are shared with TRBD1. Per germline, CDR1 LGHDT and CDR2 YNNKEL (reference sequence). After removal of 5 bases from V and 8 bases from J, the junction contained 8 bases not matched to a gene. The CDR3 totals 15 residues. CDR3 sequence (DNA): TGTGCCAGCAGCAGCCGGGACAGGGGGGGAGACACCATATATTTT. Translated: CASSSRDRGGDTIYF.

The chain is built from TRBV9 and TRBJ1-1; D is possibly TRBD1 (6 bases). There are 14 residues in the CDR3. The V gene's germline CDR1 is SGDLS and CDR2 YYNGEE. Trimming cost V 3 bases and J 4 bases, with 13 bases left between them. The CDR3 loop reads CASSAQGTLTEAFF. In nucleotides, the CDR3 is TGTGCCAGCAGCGCGCAGGGGACGCTCACTGAAGCTTTCTTT. Full variable domain (missing parts from reference TRBV9 and TRBJ1-1): DSGVTQTPKHLITATGQRVTLRCSPRSGDLSVYWYQQSLDQGLQFLIQYYNGEERAKGNILERFSAQQFPDLHSELNLSSLELGDSALYFCASSAQGTLTEAFFGQGTRLTVV.

This rearrangement joins TRBV25-1 to TRBJ2-1; 9 positions agree with TRBD2. This CDR3 region has 16 residues. Losses at the gene ends were 3 bases for V and 6 bases for J; bases not matched to a gene: 9. Germline V lookup: CDR1 MGHDK, CDR2 SYGVNS. The CDR3 sequence: CASSDPQREVINEQFF. In DNA form, the CDR3 reads TGTGCCAGCAGTGACCCGCAGCGGGAGGTGATCAATGAGCAGTTCTTC. The variable domain in full, completed from reference TRBV25-1 and TRBJ2-1, reads EADIYQTPRYLVIGTGKKITLECSQTMGHDKMYWYQQDPGMELHLIHYSYGVNSTEKGDLSSESTVSRIRTEHFPLTLESARPSHTSQYLCASSDPQREVINEQFFGPGTRLTVL.

This clone was observed once. V gene TRBV13 combines with J gene TRBJ2-1; 13 bases agree with TRBD2. CDR1 is PRHDT and CDR2 is FYEKMQ in the germline V gene (reference sequence). The CDR3 has 16 amino acids. V was clipped by 4 bases and J by 7 bases; unmatched bases: 7. The CDR3 DNA follows: TGTGCCAGCAGCTACCGACTAGCGGGAGGCTTAAATGAGCAGTTCTTC. Translating it yields CASSYRLAGGLNEQFF.

The chain carries TRBV9 and TRBJ2-2; TRBD1 matches at 7 bases. Germline CDR1 SGDLS, CDR2 YYNGEE. The V gene end was trimmed by 0 bases and the J gene end by 7 bases; junction bases not matched to a gene: 9. This CDR3 region has 16 residues. The CDR3 here is CASSVAGQAFVGELFF. DNA for the CDR3: TGTGCCAGCAGCGTAGCCGGACAGGCGTTTGTCGGGGAGCTGTTTTTT.

Concerning this clone itself: Different DNA sequences within this sample yield the same CDR3. V and J are TRBV30 and TRBJ1-1; 7 bases match TRBD1. CDR1 and CDR2 (germline): GTSNPN, SVGIG (reference sequence). CDR3 length: 14 amino acids. The ends lost 3 bases at V and 0 bases at J; junction bases unmatched: 4. The CDR3: CAWSLGQVNTEAFF. CDR3 sequence (DNA): TGTGCCTGGAGCCTCGGACAGGTGAACACTGAAGCTTTCTTT. The full variable domain, in which reference TRBV30 and TRBJ1-1 provide the parts outside the CDR3, is SQTIHQWPATLVQPVGSPLSLECTVEGTSNPNLYWYRQAAGRGLQLLFYSVGIGQISSEVPQNLSASRPQDRQFILSSKKLLLSDSGFYLCAWSLGQVNTEAFFGQGTRLTVV.

The chain is built from TRBV6-2 or TRBV6-3 and TRBJ2-2; D is perhaps TRBD2 (6 bases). The CDR3 is made up of 15 amino acids. Germline values: CDR1 MNHEY, CDR2 SVGEGT. V lost 0 bases and J 4 bases, leaving 9 bases between the germline ends. The CDR3 nucleotides are TGTGCCAGCAGTTACTCGACTAGGTTCACCGGGGAGCTGTTTTTT. Protein product: CASSYSTRFTGELFF.

J is TRBJ2-7 and V is TRBV5-1; 8 nucleotides align to TRBD2. This CDR3 contains 15 residues. V shed 4 bases, J shed 2 bases, and the junction held 8 bases outside the gene matches. CDR1 and CDR2 from the germline V gene are SGHRS and YFSETQ. The CDR3 spells CASSVGLAETYEQYF. CDR3 coding DNA: TGCGCCAGCAGCGTAGGACTAGCAGAGACCTACGAGCAGTACTTC.

The V and J genes are TRBV11-2 and TRBJ1-4; no clear D gene. Trimming stripped 6 bases from V and 0 bases from J, with 11 bases between. There are 15 residues in the CDR3. Germline V gene sequence: CDR1 SGHAT, CDR2 FQNNGV. The CDR3 is CASSSTQSTNEKLFF. CDR3 DNA sequence: TGTGCCAGCAGTTCAACACAGTCAACTAATGAAAAACTGTTTTTT.

This sequence joins TRBV5-1 and TRBJ1-1; 7 positions match TRBD1. This CDR3 is 16 amino acids long. Germline V lookup: CDR1 SGHRS, CDR2 YFSETQ. V trimming: 0 bases; J trimming: 2 bases; junction bases outside the gene matches: 7. The CDR3 loop is CASSLGSGTVNTEAFF. The CDR3 DNA sequence: TGCGCCAGCAGCTTGGGGTCGGGGACAGTAAACACTGAAGCTTTCTTT.

The rearrangement links TRBV9 to TRBJ2-1; 11 bases map to TRBD2. The CDR3 is made up of 19 amino acids. Germline lookup yields CDR1 SGDLS and CDR2 YYNGEE. V lost 4 bases to trimming and J lost 0 bases; unmatched junction nucleotides: 12. The CDR3 nucleotides are TGTGCCAGCAGCCAAGAACTCGGGACTAGCGGAACCTCCTACAATGAGCAGTTCTTC. The encoded protein is CASSQELGTSGTSYNEQFF.

V and J are TRBV11-3 and TRBJ2-5, with D possibly being TRBD2 (7 bases). V was pared by 2 bases and J by 5 bases, with 18 bases between. Germline V gene data show CDR1 as SGHNT and CDR2 as YENEEA. The CDR3 loop spans 16 amino acids. The DNA of the CDR3 is TGTGCCAGCAGCTTACGCACTAGCGATGGGGGCGAGACCCAGTACTTC. This codes for CASSLRTSDGGETQYF.

The chain carries TRBV7-2 and TRBJ2-7, with a possible D match to TRBD2 (5 bases). This CDR3 spans 13 amino acids. In germline, CDR1 is SGHTA, CDR2 FQGNSA. V dropped 6 bases and J dropped 12 bases, with 21 bases sitting between them. The chain's CDR3 is CASSPSYLGLAYF. The CDR3 coding sequence is TGTGCCAGCAGTCCTTCCTACCTAGGACTCGCGTACTTC.